The 10 T cell receptor beta chains below all came from one sample that was sequenced in a study of spatial heterogeneity in lung cancer. Time point noted: sample taken at primary tumor resection. MiXCR was run by TCRdb on the 5' RACE reads, yielding one entry per CDR3 protein. The sample includes 55,000 to 70,000 distinct CDR3 sequences, approximately 6% of them seen just once. Sequenced here: PBMCs, sampled at surgery. The source of these receptors is a female donor with early-stage non-small cell lung cancer.

This clonotype was observed at least ten times. The genes are TRBV28 and TRBJ2-7; perhaps TRBD2 as D (6 bases). Germline CDR1 is MDHEN and CDR2 is SYDVKM. The CDR3 has 11 residues. V was shortened by 7 bases and J by 6 bases, with 10 bases between the two germline ends. The CDR3 is CASKLGGEQYF. DNA of the CDR3: TGTGCCAGCAAATTGGGGGGCGAGCAGTACTTC.

The rearrangement uses TRBV28 and TRBJ1-2; D ambiguous. The CDR3 consists of 13 residues. V dropped 3 bases and J dropped 6 bases, with 11 bases sitting between them. From germline, CDR1 is MDHEN and CDR2 SYDVKM. The CDR3 nucleotides read TGTGCCAGCAGTTTCTCAGTAGTTGATGGCTACACCTTC. Translating gives CASSFSVVDGYTF.

On this clonotype: One end of the junction does not line up with germline, which may come from a read error. This rearrangement joins TRBV6-5 to TRBJ2-1, with D tentatively TRBD1 (5 bases). The CDR3 totals 15 residues. Germline V lookup: CDR1 MNHEY, CDR2 SVGAGI. CDR3 bases: TGTGCCAGCAGTTCCGCAGGGTTCTCCTACAATGTGCAGTTCTTC. It encodes CASSSAGFSYNVQFF.

This clonotype occurred many times. The DNA for the CDR3 is TGTGCCAGTAGTATGGATGGGACTCTTGTGACCTACGAGCAGTACTTC. Translating gives CASSMDGTLVTYEQYF. The chain has TRBV19 and TRBJ2-7; weak D call: TRBD2 (6 bases). The germline CDR1 and CDR2 sequences are LNHDA and SQIVND (reference sequence). The V and J ends lost 3 bases and 2 bases respectively, with 17 bases between them. The CDR3 covers 16 residues.

There are many counts of this clonotype. This chain connects TRBV4-1 to TRBJ1-3; no clear D. CDR1 is MGHRA, CDR2 YSYEKL, per germline. With 0 bases removed from V and 0 bases from J, the gap between germline ends came to 9 bases. The CDR3 has 16 residues. The CDR3 spells CASSQDPGFSGNTIYF. In DNA, the CDR3 is TGCGCCAGCAGCCAAGATCCGGGTTTCTCTGGAAACACCATATATTTT.

This clonotype was found many times. This chain links TRBV28 with TRBJ1-1, with TRBD1 matching over 7 bases. Trimming took 6 bases from V and 3 from J; bases not matched to a gene: 19. CDR1 is MDHEN, CDR2 SYDVKM, per germline. The CDR3 consists of 18 residues. The CDR3, as DNA: TGTGCCAGCAGCCCGCCGGGGCAGGGGGGTCTAGCGTACACTGAAGCTTTCTTT. The encoded protein is CASSPPGQGGLAYTEAFF. Full variable domain (rest looked up from reference TRBV28 and TRBJ1-1): DVKVTQSSRYLVKRTGEKVFLECVQDMDHENMFWYRQDPGLGLRLIYFSYDVKMKEKGDIPEGYSVSREKKERFSLILESASTNQTSMYLCASSPPGQGGLAYTEAFFGQGTRLTVV.

The chain is built from TRBV6-1 and TRBJ2-7; D call uncertain. CDR1 MNHNS and CDR2 SASEGT come from the germline V gene. This CDR3 has 12 residues. Trimming took 2 bases from V and 12 from J, leaving 14 bases between them. This CDR3 reads CASSERARQAYF. CDR3 DNA: TGTGCCAGCAGTGAACGGGCCCGGCAAGCGTACTTC.

V is TRBV28 and J is TRBJ2-7; D not resolved. Trimming stripped 5 bases from V and 3 bases from J, with 17 bases between. The CDR3 runs 15 residues. Germline CDR1 and CDR2: MDHEN and SYDVKM. The CDR3 region is CASSLGPPKNYEQYF. The CDR3 region has the DNA TGTGCCAGCAGTCTAGGACCGCCTAAGAACTACGAGCAGTACTTC.

This clonotype was detected many times. This chain joins TRBV20-1 and TRBJ2-7; 8 bases line up with TRBD2. CDR1 and CDR2 from the germline V gene are DFQATT and SNEGSKA (reference sequence). With 1 base clipped from V and 4 bases from J, the junction kept 6 bases outside the gene matches. This CDR3 has 14 amino acids. As DNA, the CDR3 is TGCAGTGCTAGAGGGGGGTCTAGCGGGTACGAGCAGTACGTC. Translated: CSARGGSSGYEQYV.

This clonotype has at least ten counts. The genes are TRBV3-1 and TRBJ1-1, with no clear D. CDR1 LGHDT and CDR2 YNNKEL come from the germline V gene (reference sequence). The V gene lost 4 bases and the J gene lost 1 base, with 10 bases spanning the gap. The CDR3 is made up of 14 amino acids. As DNA, the CDR3 is TGTGCCAGCAGCCTGGCGGCGGCGAACACTGAAGCTTTCTTT. Protein sequence: CASSLAAANTEAFF.